These 22 T cell receptor beta chains were sequenced from one sample in a study of blood T cell dynamics during melanoma immunotherapy. Stated time point: pre-treatment baseline. The data were produced by immunoSEQ multiplex PCR, yet TCRdb's version contains in-frame clones alone and is incomplete. The repertoire holds 6,200 or so clones, with approximately 80% as singletons. The source was blood, collected from a patient treated with checkpoint blockade. These receptors originate from a human donor with melanoma. Some clones in this sample may be carry-over from other donors' samples.

This clone was detected only once. J is TRBJ2-7 and V is TRBV19; a possible D gene is TRBD2 (6 bases). The CDR3 extends over 15 amino acids. Germline assignment: CDR1 LNHDA and CDR2 SQIVND (reference sequence). Trimming left V 6 bases short and J 0 bases short, with 15 bases between. CDR3 sequence: CASSWSSGSSYEQYF. The CDR3 nucleotides read TGTGCCAGTAGCTGGAGCTCCGGGAGCTCCTACGAGCAGTACTTC.

This chain joins TRBV6-1 and TRBJ1-5, with a weak D call TRBD1 (6 bases). The CDR3 is 11 residues long. From germline, CDR1 is MNHNS and CDR2 SASEGT. V was pared by 3 bases and J by 11 bases, with 8 bases between. The CDR3 sequence is CASSEAGAQHF. In DNA form, the CDR3 reads TGTGCCAGCAGTGAGGCAGGGGCCCAGCATTTT.

This chain uses TRBV28 with TRBJ2-7; no firm D call. Trimming removed 6 bases at V and 0 bases at J, with 6 bases between. The CDR3 length is 12 residues. CDR1 and CDR2 from the germline V gene are MDHEN and SYDVKM. For the CDR3, the DNA is TGTGCCAGCAGGGGCAGCTCCTACGAGCAGTACTTC. As protein: CASRGSSYEQYF. Full variable domain (rest looked up from reference TRBV28 and TRBJ2-7): DVKVTQSSRYLVKRTGEKVFLECVQDMDHENMFWYRQDPGLGLRLIYFSYDVKMKEKGDIPEGYSVSREKKERFSLILESASTNQTSMYLCASRGSSYEQYFGPGTRLTVT.

This clone was counted once. This sequence joins TRBV7-2 and TRBJ2-3; 8 bases are shared with TRBD2. The CDR3 runs to 15 residues. Germline values: CDR1 SGHTA, CDR2 FQGNSA. The V and J ends lost 5 bases and 2 bases, in that order; junction bases with no gene match: 6. CDR3 sequence (DNA): TGTGCCAGCAGCCTCCTAGCGGGCTTCACAGATACGCAGTATTTT. This encodes CASSLLAGFTDTQYF.

The V and J genes are TRBV6-4 and TRBJ2-1, with D perhaps TRBD1 or TRBD2 (6 bases each). The germline gives CDR1 MRHNA, CDR2 SNTAGT. The CDR3 is 13 amino acids. V lost 5 bases, J lost 6 bases, and 11 bases lay in between. DNA for the CDR3: TGTGCCAGCAGTTTATCGGGGGCCAATGAGCAGTTCTTC. Its translation: CASSLSGANEQFF.

The chain employs TRBV19 and TRBJ2-1, with TRBD2 identical over 16 bases. With V trimmed by 4 bases and J by 4 bases, 1 base remained unmatched. Germline V gives CDR1 LNHDA, CDR2 SQIVND (reference sequence). The CDR3 has 16 residues. Here the CDR3 DNA reads TGTGCCAGTAGTACGGGACTAGCGGGGGGGTACAATGAGCAGTTCTTC. Its translation is CASSTGLAGGYNEQFF.

This chain connects TRBV18 to TRBJ2-5; the D gene is possibly TRBD1 (6 bases). This CDR3 is built from 15 residues. V dropped 0 bases and J dropped 5 bases, with 13 bases sitting between them. Germline loops: CDR1 KGHSH, CDR2 LQKENI. As DNA, the CDR3 is TGTGCCAGCTCACCACCTTGGGCAGGGGACGAGACCCAGTACTTC. It yields the protein CASSPPWAGDETQYF.

CDR3 region: CASSLQGIRETQYF. DNA for the CDR3: TGTGCCAGCAGCCTGCAAGGGATCCGAGAGACCCAGTACTTC. The chain links TRBV5-6 to TRBJ2-5; D is unresolved. CDR1 and CDR2 (germline): SGHDT, YYEEEE. The CDR3 consists of 14 residues. V was pared by 4 bases and J by 4 bases, with 14 bases between.

The chain carries TRBV9 and TRBJ2-7; no reliable D call. The CDR3 is 14 amino acids. The germline V gene has CDR1 SGDLS and CDR2 YYNGEE. The V end lost 4 bases, the J end lost 4 bases, and 15 bases lay between the germline ends. CDR3 amino acids: CASSPHSLVYEQYF. Here the CDR3 DNA reads TGTGCCAGCAGCCCGCACTCGCTGGTGTACGAGCAGTACTTC.

The rearrangement joins TRBV28 to TRBJ1-2; D ambiguous. V gave up 3 bases and J gave up 4 bases, with 9 bases separating them. CDR1 MDHEN and CDR2 SYDVKM come from the germline V gene. This CDR3 spans 13 amino acids. The CDR3 protein is CASSLSGFYGYTF. In DNA form, the CDR3 reads TGTGCCAGCAGTTTGAGCGGATTCTATGGCTACACCTTC.

This clone came up once. The chain has TRBV6-5 and TRBJ2-5, with 7 bases matching TRBD1. CDR1 MNHEY and CDR2 SVGAGI come from the germline V gene. This CDR3 spans 13 amino acids. The V and J ends lost 5 bases and 5 bases, in that order; junction bases with no gene match: 5. Written as DNA, the CDR3 is TGTGCCAGCAGTAGGGGGCCTAGGGAGACCCAGTACTTC. It specifies CASSRGPRETQYF.

This clone has just one count. V and J are TRBV15 and TRBJ2-1, with TRBD1 matching over 11 bases. The V segment lost 8 bases and the J segment 7 bases; nucleotides outside the gene matches: 16. Looked up from germline, CDR1 is LNHNV and CDR2 is YYDKDF (reference sequence). The CDR3 consists of 17 residues. The CDR3 region is CATRTGGWPSGRNEQFF. As DNA, the CDR3 is TGTGCCACCCGGACAGGGGGCTGGCCTAGCGGTCGAAATGAGCAGTTCTTC.

The chain recombines TRBV5-4 with TRBJ2-7; 11 nucleotides line up with TRBD2. Germline lookup yields CDR1 SGHNT and CDR2 YYREEE (reference sequence). The CDR3 contains 14 residues. V shed 1 base and J 4 bases; nucleotides not matched to a gene: 1. The CDR3 region has the DNA TGTGCCAGCAGCTTGTCTAGCGGGGGGTACGAGCAGTACTTC. This translates into CASSLSSGGYEQYF. Full variable domain (outside the CDR3, taken from reference TRBV5-4 and TRBJ2-7): ETGVTQSPTHLIKTRGQQVTLRCSSQSGHNTVSWYQQALGQGPQFIFQYYREEENGRGNFPPRFSGLQFPNYSSELNVNALELDDSALYLCASSLSSGGYEQYFGPGTRLTVT.

This chain connects TRBV6-5 to TRBJ2-5, with TRBD2 matching 12 bases. The V gene's germline CDR1 is MNHEY and CDR2 SVGAGI. The CDR3 is 16 residues long. V shed 0 bases and J 2 bases; nucleotides not matched to a gene: 1. The CDR3 reads CASSYSTSGGQETQYF. The CDR3 DNA follows: TGTGCCAGCAGTTACTCGACTAGCGGGGGACAAGAGACCCAGTACTTC.

This rearrangement joins TRBV15 to TRBJ1-2; D uncertain. Per germline, CDR1 LNHNV and CDR2 YYDKDF (reference sequence). The CDR3 extends over 15 amino acids. Trimming took 0 bases from V and 2 from J, leaving 10 bases between them. CDR3 sequence: CATSRERGQNYGYTF. Here the CDR3 DNA reads TGTGCCACCAGCAGAGAGAGAGGCCAGAACTATGGCTACACCTTC.

The gene calls are TRBV6-6 and TRBJ1-5; D is uncertain. The V gene's germline CDR1 is MNHNY and CDR2 SVGAGI (reference sequence). Trimming took 5 bases from V and 6 from J, leaving 20 bases between them. The CDR3 spans 16 residues. CDR3 nucleotide sequence: TGTGCCAGCAGTCCCGGACTCGGGATTACCAGTCAGCCCCAGCATTTT. Amino acid sequence: CASSPGLGITSQPQHF.

A single count supports this clone. The chain uses TRBV15 and TRBJ2-3; no definite D call. This CDR3 comprises 16 residues. Trimming removed 5 bases at V and 2 bases at J, with 17 bases between. Germline-derived CDR1 and CDR2 are LNHNV and YYDKDF (reference sequence). The CDR3 spells CATSPQIFSSTDTQYF. In DNA form, the CDR3 reads TGTGCCACCAGCCCCCAAATATTTAGCTCCACAGATACGCAGTATTTT.

This clone was observed a few times. V is TRBV4-2 and J is TRBJ2-7, with TRBD2 identical over 13 bases. The CDR3 totals 15 residues. Germline lookup yields CDR1 LGHNA and CDR2 YNFKEQ. Germline trimming cut 8 bases from V and 3 bases from J; bases unmatched to any gene: 7. The CDR3 DNA is TGTGCCAGCGCAACCGGGACTAGCGGGAACTACGAGCAGTACTTC. It specifies CASATGTSGNYEQYF.

The rearrangement uses TRBV27 and TRBJ1-1; perhaps TRBD1 as D (5 bases). The CDR3 has 13 residues. V was pared by 3 bases and J by 4 bases, with 9 bases between. Germline V CDR1 and CDR2: MNHEY, SMNVEV (reference sequence). CDR3 nucleotide sequence: TGTGCCAGCAGTTTGTCTGGGGGCACTGAAGCTTTCTTT. Translated: CASSLSGGTEAFF.

V is TRBV28 and J is TRBJ2-1, with D possibly matching TRBD2 (5 bases). The CDR3 totals 12 residues. Trimming stripped 8 bases from V and 10 bases from J, with 15 bases between. The germline V gene encodes CDR1 MDHEN and CDR2 SYDVKM. CDR3 in amino acids: CASGSISREQFF. The DNA of the CDR3 is TGTGCCAGCGGGAGTATCTCGCGAGAGCAGTTCTTC.

This clone has only a few counts. The chain joins TRBV7-9 to TRBJ2-7; 7 bases agree with TRBD1. The germline CDR1 and CDR2 sequences are SEHNR and FQNEAQ (reference sequence). V was pared by 5 bases and J by 2 bases, with 9 bases of the junction left unmatched. This CDR3 is built from 15 residues. The CDR3 DNA follows: TGTGCCAGCAGCCGAGGGGGCCAAGGAACCTACGAGCAGTACTTC. Protein sequence: CASSRGGQGTYEQYF. Supplemented by reference TRBV7-9 and TRBJ2-7, the full variable domain reads DTGVSQNPRHKITKRGQNVTFRCDPISEHNRLYWYRQTLGQGPEFLTYFQNEAQLEKSRLLSDRFSAERPKGSFSTLEIQRTEQGDSAMYLCASSRGGQGTYEQYFGPGTRLTVT.

The chain is built from TRBV4-1 and TRBJ2-3, with D tentatively TRBD2 (5 bases). Between the trimmed V and J ends, which lost 6 bases and 6 bases, there was a span of 19 bases. Germline-derived CDR1 and CDR2 are MGHRA and YSYEKL. This CDR3 has 15 residues. CDR3 in amino acids: CASSHRGSDGDTQYF. The CDR3, as DNA: TGCGCCAGCAGTCACCGGGGTTCCGATGGGGATACGCAGTATTTT.